Sequencing of this T cell receptor beta chain was carried out in a study of blood T cell repertoires in COVID-19. Overall study: T cells, B-cell-depleted T cells, or PBMCs provided the cDNA or gDNA that served as material.

This CDR3 has 16 residues. The germline CDR1 and CDR2 sequences are LNHDA and SQIVND (reference sequence). After removal of 5 bases from V and 4 bases from J, the junction contained 5 bases not matched to a gene. Produced via immunoSEQ multiplex PCR; TCRdb's table is partial and in-frame only. The table shows roughly 150,000 clones, with less than 90% occurring only once. The chain joins TRBV19 to TRBJ2-2, with 12 nucleotides matching TRBD2. The sequencing sample was made of peripheral blood. This TCR was sampled from a woman aged 70-85 years with acute or convalescent COVID-19. DNA for the CDR3: TGTGCCAGTAGTTTCCGACTAGCGGGAGCCACCGGGGAGCTGTTTTTT. Amino acid sequence: CASSFRLAGATGELFF.